The source of this T cell receptor beta chain is a study of T cell repertoires in ileal Crohn's disease. Across the study: About half received postoperative treatment, some ten with thiopurines and 15 to 20 anti-TNF.

Time point given: inflamed ileum from the surgical specimen. Included were adult ileal or ileocolonic Crohn's patients indicated for ileocolonic resection. In its sample, this clone was seen once. The table came from immunoSEQ multiplex PCR; TCRdb's copy has only in-frame clones and leaves some out. The top ten clones hold over 3.5% of a sample with around 15,000 clones, about 70% of them seen once. The germline gives CDR1 WSHSY, CDR2 SAAADI. The CDR3 sequence is 16 residues long. Between the trimmed V and J ends, which lost 2 bases and 6 bases, there was a span of 18 bases. Sequencing was performed on ileal tissue. This sequence originates from an adult with Crohn's disease. The V call is TRBV10-2, the J call TRBJ2-3; TRBD2 might be the D (7 bases). The CDR3 loop reads CASSERGGGASDTQYF. CDR3 DNA sequence: TGCGCCAGCAGTGAGAGGGGTGGGGGGGCCTCGGATACGCAGTATTTT.